This T cell receptor (beta chain) was retrieved from a study of PD-1 blockade in classical Hodgkin lymphoma. Broader study findings: The diversity seen at baseline in complete responders resembled that of newly diagnosed patients. Nivolumab starters within 1 year of ASCT were excluded.

The CDR3 is 13 residues long. The V end was cut by 4 bases, the J end by 2 bases, with 8 bases between. CDR1 and CDR2 (germline): SEHNR, FQNEAQ (reference sequence). Time point given: cycle 4 day 1 (C4D1), after 6 weeks of nivolumab. There was relapse after autologous stem cell transplantation in every patient, and there was variation in brentuximab vedotin exposure. Libraries were prepared by immunoSEQ multiplex PCR; TCRdb keeps only in-frame clonotypes and omits some of them. The sample gives around 19,000 clones, 80% of which show up once; roughly 6.6% is in the top ten. This clone came up a few times. Its target is unknown.

The receptor's source is a human donor with classical Hodgkin lymphoma. Material: peripheral blood mononuclear cells (PBMCs), obtained before the fourth cycle of nivolumab. The rearrangement joins TRBV7-9 to TRBJ2-5; D remains unclear. The CDR3 region has the DNA TGTGCCAGCAGCTCGCAGCTTCAAGAGACCCAGTACTTC. It specifies CASSSQLQETQYF.